Presented here are 21 T cell receptor beta chains from one specimen sequenced in a study of CD8+ T cells in alopecia areata (dated 2018 in TCRdb). Pooled mouse cutaneous lymph node cells were stained for CD4, CD8alpha, NKG2D, NKG2ACE and other markers, then sorted on a BD Influx. Receptors were amplified or captured by the immunoSEQ multiplex PCR assay. To provide template for TCR sequencing, every sample had RNA extracted and reverse transcribed into cDNA. TCRdb took over this immuneACCESS table, retaining in-frame rearrangements with V and J assigned. Such tables are incomplete; in checked studies, under half of the missing clones stem from an unresolved V gene, and the remainder is unexplained. The table notes 2,200 or so clones here, none of them singletons. Approximately 41% of the sample lies in the top ten. The sequenced sample was CD8+ T cells sorted from a lymph node. These receptors all come from a C3H/HeJ mouse with alopecia areata. This strain has the MHC haplotype H2-k.

As for this clone: Here the gene names and germline are mouse. The observed sequence ends 4 residues before the CDR3 terminus, with the missing tail filled in from the germline J gene. The rearrangement joins TRBV19 to TRBJ2-7, with D possibly matching TRBD1 (6 bases). Germline loops: CDR1 FNHDT, CDR2 SITEND (reference sequence). The V end was cut by 2 bases, the J end by 3 bases, with 6 bases between. This CDR3 is built from 12 residues. The CDR3: CASSMDSYEQYF. The DNA read from the CDR3 is TGTGCCAGCAGTATGGACAGCTAT.

In its sample, this clone was seen many times. The genes and germline here are from mouse. The missing CDR3 end, 4 residues past where the read stops, is filled in from the germline J gene. Other DNA sequences of this sample code for an identical CDR3. The J gene is TRBJ1-1, the V gene TRBV5; 8 nucleotides align to TRBD1. Germline trimming cut 4 bases from V and 0 bases from J; bases unmatched to any gene: 1. This CDR3 spans 14 amino acids. Germline assignment: CDR1 LGHNA and CDR2 YNLKQL (reference sequence). The CDR3 loop is CASSPTGANTEVFF. Incomplete CDR3 DNA: TGTGCCAGCAGCCCGACAGGGGCAAACACA.

In its sample, this clone was seen many times. Gene names and germline refer to mouse. The read finishes 4 residues shy of the CDR3 end, and the germline J gene is used to complete it. The chain employs TRBV16 and TRBJ2-3; 7 positions match TRBD2. The CDR3 covers 15 residues. J was trimmed by 0 bases and V by 4 bases; bases with no gene match: 4. Germline CDR1 is SGHSA and CDR2 is FRNQAP. CDR3 DNA, as far as it was read: TGTGCAAGCAGCTCCTGGGGGTCTAGTGCAGAA. This translates into CASSSWGSSAE. The full CDR3 sequence reads CASSSWGSSAETLYF. Filled out from reference TRBV16 and TRBJ2-3, the complete variable domain reads NAGVIQTPRHKVTGKGQEATLWCEPISGHSAVFWYRQTIVQGLEFLTYFRNQAPIDDSGMPKERFSAQMPNQSHSTLKIQSTQPQDSAVYLCASSSWGSSAETLYFGSGTRLTVL.

This clone was seen a few times. All gene names here are mouse names. The read falls 4 residues short of the CDR3 end, and the missing part is taken from the germline J gene. V and J are TRBV19 and TRBJ2-2, with TRBD1 as a possible D gene (6 bases). Germline V CDR1 and CDR2: FNHDT, SITEND (reference sequence). The CDR3 totals 14 residues. V lost 2 bases and J 2 bases, leaving 7 bases between the germline ends. The CDR3 bases that were read are TGTGCCAGCAGTATCACAGGGAACACCGGG. It specifies CASSITGNTG. The CDR3, in full, reads CASSITGNTGQLYF.

Only a few counts were recorded for this clone. Any gene name here is a mouse gene name. The read stops 4 residues short of the end of the CDR3; the missing end is completed from the germline J gene. The V call is TRBV13-2, the J call TRBJ2-3; 10 bases agree with TRBD2. J lost 0 bases, V lost 1 base, and 5 bases had no gene match. Looked up from germline, CDR1 is NNHNN and CDR2 is SYGAGS (reference sequence). The CDR3 contains 17 residues. The sequenced part of the CDR3 DNA is TGTGCCAGCGGTGATTGGCGGGACTGGGGTAGTGCAGAA. Translating gives CASGDWRDWGSAE. The full CDR3 protein reads CASGDWRDWGSAETLYF.

By sample share, this clone is medium-sized (0.01 to 0.1%). Gene labels here are mouse ones. With the read ending 4 residues before the CDR3 end, the germline J gene is used to fill in that end. This chain connects TRBV19 to TRBJ2-7, with TRBD2 matching 11 bases. Germline assignment: CDR1 FNHDT and CDR2 SITEND (reference sequence). The CDR3 contains 15 residues. The CDR3 is CASSSTGTGGYEQYF. CDR3 DNA (partial): TGTGCCAGCAGTTCCACCGGGACTGGGGGTTAT.

In this sample, this clone turned up many times. Gene labels here are mouse ones. The CDR3 region is CASSDGLGGREVFF. Incomplete CDR3 DNA: TGTGCCAGCAGTGACGGTCTGGGGGGGAGA. The chain carries TRBV13-1 and TRBJ1-1; perhaps TRBD1 as D (5 bases). The read terminates 4 residues ahead of where the CDR3 ends, so the germline J gene completes it. There are 14 residues in the CDR3. CDR1 and CDR2 from the germline V gene are NSHNY and SYGAGN.

Notes on this clone: The gene symbols are mouse symbols. The CDR3 end lies 4 residues beyond the end of the read and is filled in from the germline J gene. This CDR3 is also generated by other DNA sequences in the sample. V is TRBV13-1 and J is TRBJ2-2, with 13 bases fitting TRBD2. Trimming cost V 2 bases and J 1 base; bases outside gene matches: 2. Looked up from germline, CDR1 is NSHNY and CDR2 is SYGAGN. The CDR3 has 17 amino acids. The CDR3 sequence is CASSEGLGGRNTGQLYF. The sequenced CDR3 bases are TGTGCCAGCAGTGAGGGACTGGGGGGGAGAAACACCGGG.

This clone was found many times. All gene names here are mouse names. The sequenced fragment ends 4 residues before the CDR3 boundary, so the rest is inferred from the germline J gene. This chain connects TRBV1 to TRBJ2-3; 12 bases line up with TRBD1. J lost 3 bases, V lost 6 bases, and 4 bases had no gene match. This CDR3 spans 15 amino acids. Germline CDR1 NSQYPW, CDR2 LRSPGD (reference sequence). CDR3 region: CTCSQGQGAAETLYF. CDR3 DNA (partial): TGCACCTGCAGCCAGGGACAGGGGGCAGCAGAA.

Many counts were recorded for this clone. Gene names are the mouse ones. The observed sequence ends 4 residues before the CDR3 terminus, with the missing tail filled in from the germline J gene. This sequence joins TRBV13-3 and TRBJ1-2, with a tentative D call TRBD1 (5 bases). Germline CDR1 and CDR2: NNHDY and SYVADS. This CDR3 is 13 amino acids long. V was pared by 2 bases and J by 3 bases, with 8 bases between. The CDR3 bases that were read are TGTGCCAGCAGTGAGGGCAGGGACTCC. Translated: CASSEGRDS. The whole CDR3 sequence reads CASSEGRDSDYTF.

In its sample, this clone was seen many times. Mouse gene names and germline throughout. CDR3 in amino acids: CATGEGSDYTF. The DNA read from the CDR3 is TGTGCCACAGGGGAGGGCTCC. V and J are TRBV13-1 and TRBJ1-2; TRBD1 is a possible D gene (6 bases). The CDR3 goes on 4 residues after the read ends, and that part is filled in from the germline J gene. V was trimmed by 9 bases and J by 4 bases, leaving 10 bases between them. The CDR3 spans 11 residues. Germline CDR1 NSHNY, CDR2 SYGAGN.

This clone was found a few times. All gene names here are mouse names. The read ends 4 residues shy of where the CDR3 ends; the end is completed using the germline J gene. The rearrangement joins TRBV14 to TRBJ2-1; a possible D gene is TRBD1 (6 bases). The CDR3 totals 12 residues. Germline assignment: CDR1 SGHDT and CDR2 FRDEAV. V was shortened by 6 bases and J by 6 bases, with 10 bases between the two germline ends. CDR3 bases read: TGTGCCAGCAAGACAGGATTTGCT. Its translation: CASKTGFA. In full, the CDR3 reads CASKTGFAEQFF.

This clone showed up just a few times. Mouse names are used for the genes. The read gets to within 4 residues of the CDR3 end, and the germline J gene fills in the rest. V gene TRBV19 combines with J gene TRBJ1-1; possibly TRBD1 for D (6 bases). The V gene's germline CDR1 is FNHDT and CDR2 SITEND (reference sequence). The CDR3 consists of 14 residues. Trimming pared 2 bases from V and 0 bases from J, leaving 8 bases between. The chain's CDR3 is CASSIGTSNTEVFF. Partial CDR3 DNA: TGTGCCAGCAGTATCGGGACATCAAACACA.

This clone was found many times. The gene symbols are mouse symbols. Read data end 4 residues before the CDR3 end; the end is taken from the germline J gene. The chain employs TRBV14 and TRBJ2-5, with D maybe TRBD1 (6 bases). Germline V gene lookup returns CDR1 SGHDT and CDR2 FRDEAV. The CDR3 length is 12 residues. The CDR3 bases that were read are TGTGCCAGCAGTTCAGGGGTAGAC. It encodes CASSSGVD. In full, the CDR3 is CASSSGVDTQYF.

This clone was seen only a few times. Gene names are mouse gene names. The CDR3 end is not reached by the read, which stops 4 residues before it; the germline J gene fills it in. This chain links TRBV5 with TRBJ2-5; 10 bases agree with TRBD2. This CDR3 region has 16 residues. Germline CDR1 reads LGHNA; CDR2 reads YNLKQL (reference sequence). Incomplete CDR3 DNA: TGTGCCAGCAGCCAAGATATCTGGGGGGGCGCGGAC. Protein sequence: CASSQDIWGGAD. Given in full, the CDR3 is CASSQDIWGGADTQYF.

In this sample, this clone turned up a few times. Gene names are the mouse ones. The read falls 4 residues short of the CDR3 end, and the missing part is taken from the germline J gene. The sample contains more than one DNA sequence encoding this CDR3. The chain employs TRBV5 and TRBJ2-1; TRBD2 matches at 11 bases. The CDR3 spans 16 residues. Germline assignment: CDR1 LGHNA and CDR2 YNLKQL (reference sequence). Losses at the gene ends were 6 bases for V and 5 bases for J; bases not matched to a gene: 9. CDR3 residues: CASSHPLGGRNAEQFF. The CDR3 bases that were read are TGTGCCAGCAGTCATCCACTGGGGGGGCGCAATGCT.

Comment on this clone: Gene labels here are mouse ones. The sequenced fragment ends 4 residues before the CDR3 boundary, so the rest is inferred from the germline J gene. The genes are TRBV29 and TRBJ2-1; D ambiguous. Germline V CDR1 and CDR2: MSHET, SYDVDS. There are 12 residues in the CDR3. Partial CDR3 DNA: TGTGCTAGCAGTTACACACAGCCT. It is translated as CASSYTQP. The whole CDR3 sequence is CASSYTQPEQFF. Complete variable domain (other parts from reference TRBV29 and TRBJ2-1): DMKVTQMPRYLIKRMGENVLLECGQDMSHETMYWYRQDPGLGLQLIYISYDVDSNSEGDIPKGYRVSRKKREHFSLILDSAKTNQTSVYFCASSYTQPEQFFGPGTRLTVL.

This clone was detected a few times. The germline and genes are mouse ones. Partial CDR3 DNA: TGTGCCAGCAGTATACTGGACAGGGGTTCTTAT. Translation: CASSILDRGSY. The entire CDR3 protein is CASSILDRGSYEQYF. This chain uses TRBV19 with TRBJ2-7; 9 positions agree with TRBD1. The read stops 4 residues short of the end of the CDR3; the missing end is completed from the germline J gene. The CDR3 is made up of 15 amino acids. Germline CDR1 and CDR2: FNHDT and SITEND (reference sequence).

This clone was counted only a few times. These gene names are mouse names. The DNA ends 4 residues before the CDR3 does, and the rest of the CDR3 is filled in from the germline J gene. The rearrangement links TRBV19 to TRBJ2-5; TRBD2 agrees at 7 bases. The germline V gene encodes CDR1 FNHDT and CDR2 SITEND (reference sequence). The CDR3 runs 13 residues. CDR3 DNA, as far as it was read: TGTGCCAGCAGTCCAGACTGGGAAGAC. Protein sequence: CASSPDWED. The CDR3 reads in full as CASSPDWEDTQYF.

This clone was seen only a few times. Here the gene names and germline are mouse. The read ends 4 residues early relative to the CDR3; the germline J gene fills the gap. The V gene is TRBV16, the J gene TRBJ2-4, with D tentatively TRBD1 (5 bases). The CDR3 spans 13 residues. Germline V CDR1 and CDR2: SGHSA, FRNQAP. The sequenced CDR3 bases are TGTGCAAGCAGCTTAGTAGGGGAAAAC. This codes for CASSLVGEN. The whole CDR3 protein reads CASSLVGENTLYF. Using reference TRBV16 and TRBJ2-4 for the parts outside the CDR3, the full variable domain is NAGVIQTPRHKVTGKGQEATLWCEPISGHSAVFWYRQTIVQGLEFLTYFRNQAPIDDSGMPKERFSAQMPNQSHSTLKIQSTQPQDSAVYLCASSLVGENTLYFGAGTRLSVL.

There are many counts of this clone. All gene names here are mouse names. With the read ending 4 residues before the CDR3 end, the germline J gene is used to fill in that end. This chain links TRBV5 with TRBJ2-7, with no clear D. The CDR3 is made up of 11 amino acids. Germline CDR1 LGHNA, CDR2 YNLKQL (reference sequence). Partial CDR3 DNA: TGTGCCAGCAGTCAGAAATAT. Its protein product is CASSQKY. In full, the CDR3 reads CASSQKYEQYF.